Sequencing of this TCR beta chain was carried out in a study of blood T cell repertoires in COVID-19 (dated by TCRdb to 2018 to 2020). In the study overall: Recovered participants in ImmuneRACE Cohort 3 were defined as having two consecutive negative NP/OP PCR tests, clearance from a healthcare professional, or resolution of symptoms. Samples covering the acute and convalescent phases of COVID-19 were provided by collaborators in the United States, Italy and Spain. Subjects who had been exposed to COVID-19, were actively infected with it, or had recovered from it provided the deeply sampled blood TCRbeta repertoires that made up the dataset. Samples were obtained from the ongoing ImmuneRACE study (first 160 participants) and from 1,000 to 1,500 subjects provided by 6 global collaborators. The material from the prospective study consisted of cDNA or gDNA derived from T cells, B-cell-depleted T cells, or PBMCs. Where HLA class I and class II types were available, the types were taken from metadata supplied by the sample provider, not from assay-based typing. Sample metadata almost always included a de-identified subject ID, COVID-19 status, age in years and sex. The repertoires were released in a freely available public database intended as a resource for research on the immune response to SARS-CoV-2. Study-level results and caveats: Clinical and demographic metadata were provided uncurated, with the amount varying by source and participant.

TCRbeta CDR3 regions were amplified from genomic DNA using the immunoSEQ Assay, a bias-controlled multiplex PCR. The paper's processing steps were these. The number of nucleated cells in each sample was estimated from the amplification of reference gene primers within the assay. Sequence reads were collapsed and filtered to measure the absolute abundance of every unique TCRbeta CDR3 rearrangement. Productive Simpson clonality was computed per sample as the square root of Simpson's diversity index over productive rearrangements. The immuneACCESS repertoire file appears here via TCRdb, limited to in-frame rearrangements. These files lack a portion of the clones; in checked studies, under half of the deficit traces to unresolved V genes, and the cause of the others is not known. V and J calls and clone size come straight from that table; D and trimming were deduced from the DNA. The sample includes under 200,000 clones, with 86% observed a single time. Of the sample, 20% to 25% falls within the top ten clones.

About this clone itself: Its antigen is not yet known. The sample holds no much larger clone one base away, and base qualities are not on file.

Enrolling through a virtual design, the prospective study's participants ranged in age from roughly 18 to 89 years and lived across 20 to 30 United States geographic areas. Cohort assignment in the prospective study relied on participant-reported clinical history from a screening survey and a study questionnaire. In the prospective study, whole blood, serum and a nasopharyngeal or oropharyngeal swab were collected from each participant by mobile phlebotomists. Prospective study participants could optionally give additional blood draws and questionnaires over a roughly 2-month period. Before DNA extraction, prospective study blood samples were shipped either frozen or at room temperature. The CDR3 holds 15 amino acids from the cysteine to the phenylalanine. Here the CDR3 DNA is all that survives: 45 bases in frame from base 1.

The clonotype originates from a middle-aged woman in a cohort exposed to, infected with or recovered from COVID-19 (not recorded which). Sequenced input: PBMCs or T cells enriched from blood (not recorded which). This chain joins TRBV21-1 to TRBJ1-5. TRBV21-1 is a listed pseudogene. The CDR3 region: CASWGGECGNQPQHF. The DNA sequence reads TGTGCCAGCTGGGGAGGGGAGTGCGGCAATCAGCCCCAGCATTTT.